This entry lists 28 T cell receptor beta chains sequenced from one sample in a study of T cell repertoires in ileal Crohn's disease. Only in-frame clones appear in the TCRdb table, and some are missing; sequencing was by immunoSEQ multiplex PCR. The table includes about 8,200 clones, around 74% detected once. The sequencing input was ileal tissue. The receptors originated from an adult with Crohn's disease.

CDR3 nucleotide sequence: TGTGCCACCACCCGTAGCTATAATTCACCCCTCCACTTT. Amino acid sequence: CATTRSYNSPLHF. The chain carries TRBV2 and TRBJ1-6; D uncertain. Germline CDR1 reads SNHLY; CDR2 reads FYNNEI. The CDR3 loop spans 13 amino acids. Trimming removed 10 bases at V and 3 bases at J, with 10 bases between.

This rearrangement joins TRBV19 to TRBJ1-3; possible D gene TRBD1, 6 bases. Germline loops: CDR1 LNHDA, CDR2 SQIVND (reference sequence). This CDR3 contains 14 residues. V was pared by 5 bases and J by 4 bases, with 12 bases between. CDR3 sequence: CASSGRQVGNTIYF. CDR3 DNA: TGTGCCAGTAGTGGAAGACAGGTCGGAAACACCATATATTTT.

The chain joins TRBV7-2 to TRBJ2-3, with TRBD2 matching 10 bases. The V gene's germline CDR1 is SGHTA and CDR2 FQGNSA. The CDR3 consists of 13 residues. Unmatched junction bases numbered 7, after V lost 1 base and J lost 15 bases. CDR3 residues: CASSLGLAGEPYF. CDR3 nucleotides: TGTGCCAGCAGCTTAGGTCTAGCGGGGGAGCCCTATTTT. The full variable domain, in which reference TRBV7-2 and TRBJ2-3 provide the parts outside the CDR3, is GAGVSQSPSNKVTEKGKDVELRCDPISGHTALYWYRQSLGQGLEFLIYFQGNSAPDKSGLPSDRFSAERTGGSVSTLTIQRTQQEDSAVYLCASSLGLAGEPYFGPGTRLTVL.

The V gene is TRBV25-1, the J gene TRBJ2-1, with 8 positions matching TRBD2. The V segment lost 1 base and the J segment 0 bases; nucleotides outside the gene matches: 5. The CDR3 covers 17 residues. The V gene's germline CDR1 is MGHDK and CDR2 SYGVNS. The CDR3 region has the DNA TGTGCCAGCAGTGAATCACGGGGGGGACACTCCTACAATGAGCAGTTCTTC. Protein: CASSESRGGHSYNEQFF. Combining the CDR3 with reference TRBV25-1 and TRBJ2-1 gives the whole variable domain EADIYQTPRYLVIGTGKKITLECSQTMGHDKMYWYQQDPGMELHLIHYSYGVNSTEKGDLSSESTVSRIRTEHFPLTLESARPSHTSQYLCASSESRGGHSYNEQFFGPGTRLTVL.

The rearrangement joins TRBV28 to TRBJ2-2; no clear D. Deletions cut 6 bases from V and 0 bases from J, with 8 bases between. The germline V gene has CDR1 MDHEN and CDR2 SYDVKM. The CDR3 covers 14 residues. The CDR3 region is CASRQAPNTGELFF. CDR3 nucleotide sequence: TGTGCCAGCAGGCAGGCGCCGAACACCGGGGAGCTGTTTTTT.

By share, this clone ranks as medium-sized. The chain has TRBV5-1 and TRBJ2-7; D gene ambiguous. The V and J ends lost 1 base and 0 bases respectively, with 8 bases between them. The germline V gene encodes CDR1 SGHRS and CDR2 YFSETQ. This CDR3 is built from 14 residues. The CDR3, as DNA: TGCGCCAGCAGCTTGAATACAGTCTCCTACGAGCAGTACTTC. Encoded protein: CASSLNTVSYEQYF.

The chain uses TRBV10-3 and TRBJ2-7; the match to TRBD1 covers 7 bases. Germline CDR1 ENHRY, CDR2 SYGVKD. CDR3 length: 15 residues. V trimming: 6 bases; J trimming: 5 bases; junction bases outside the gene matches: 13. CDR3 loop: CAIRAETGDLNEQYF. CDR3 in DNA: TGTGCCATCAGGGCTGAAACAGGGGATCTAAACGAGCAGTACTTC.

The CDR3 loop is CASSSSDRGANYGYTF. DNA of the CDR3: TGTGCCAGCAGCTCCTCGGACAGGGGGGCCAACTATGGCTACACCTTC. The rearrangement joins TRBV11-2 to TRBJ1-2, with 10 nucleotides matching TRBD1. Germline-derived CDR1 and CDR2 are SGHAT and FQNNGV. CDR3 size: 16 residues. The J segment lost 2 bases and the V segment lost 4 bases, leaving 7 bases of the junction unmatched.

The chain carries TRBV6-5 and TRBJ1-4; D may be TRBD1 (6 bases). This CDR3 region has 14 residues. Germline values: CDR1 MNHEY, CDR2 SVGAGI. Trimming cost V 2 bases and J 8 bases, with 12 bases left between them. The CDR3 reads CASSYGRQGEKLFF. For the CDR3, the DNA is TGTGCCAGCAGTTACGGGCGCCAGGGGGAAAAACTGTTTTTT.

This sequence joins TRBV2 and TRBJ2-2; the D gene is possibly TRBD1 (6 bases). The germline V and J ends were trimmed by 5 bases and 1 base, with 11 bases remaining between them. From germline, CDR1 is SNHLY and CDR2 FYNNEI. CDR3 length: 15 amino acids. The CDR3 nucleotides read TGTGCCAGCAGTATACAGGGTCAGAACACCGGGGAGCTGTTTTTT. This codes for CASSIQGQNTGELFF.

This clone has a handful of counts. The chain joins TRBV30 to TRBJ2-1; 7 nucleotides align to TRBD2. After removal of 4 bases from V and 9 bases from J, the junction contained 15 bases not matched to a gene. The V gene's germline CDR1 is GTSNPN and CDR2 SVGIG (reference sequence). This CDR3 contains 15 residues. CDR3 DNA: TGTGCCTGGATGGGGGGGGGACTGGATCTTGGTGAGCAGTTCTTC. Its translation is CAWMGGGLDLGEQFF. The full variable domain, its missing parts supplied by reference TRBV30 and TRBJ2-1, is SQTIHQWPATLVQPVGSPLSLECTVEGTSNPNLYWYRQAAGRGLQLLFYSVGIGQISSEVPQNLSASRPQDRQFILSSKKLLLSDSGFYLCAWMGGGLDLGEQFFGPGTRLTVL.

This clone appeared a few times. The chain combines TRBV6-1 with TRBJ2-3; D is uncertain. The V gene lost 7 bases and the J gene lost 0 bases, with 11 bases spanning the gap. Germline V gene data show CDR1 as MNHNS and CDR2 as SASEGT. The CDR3 runs 14 residues. CDR3 protein: CASTVQTSTDTQYF. The CDR3 DNA sequence: TGTGCCAGCACCGTCCAAACTAGCACAGATACGCAGTATTTT.

This clone was counted once. V gene TRBV12-5 combines with J gene TRBJ2-3; maybe TRBD1 (6 bases). The germline CDR1 and CDR2 sequences are LGHNT and FRNRAP. The CDR3 loop spans 15 amino acids. Trimming pared 6 bases from V and 0 bases from J, leaving 13 bases between. CDR3 protein: CASGFMGHSTDTQYF. In nucleotides, the CDR3 is TGTGCTAGTGGGTTCATGGGACATAGCACAGATACGCAGTATTTT. Full variable domain (missing parts from reference TRBV12-5 and TRBJ2-3): DARVTQTPRHKVTEMGQEVTMRCQPILGHNTVFWYRQTMMQGLELLAYFRNRAPLDDSGMPKDRFSAEMPDATLATLKIQPSEPRDSAVYFCASGFMGHSTDTQYFGPGTRLTVL.

The V gene is TRBV4-2, the J gene TRBJ1-1, with 7 bases fitting TRBD1. The CDR3 contains 14 residues. The germline CDR1 and CDR2 sequences are LGHNA and YNFKEQ. Trimming removed 4 bases from V and 1 base from J; junction bases left unmatched: 3. CDR3 in amino acids: CASSPGQWNTEAFF. DNA of the CDR3: TGTGCCAGCAGCCCGGGACAGTGGAACACTGAAGCTTTCTTT.

The V call is TRBV4-3, the J call TRBJ2-6; 7 bases align to TRBD1. V lost 1 base to trimming and J lost 4 bases; unmatched junction nucleotides: 4. Germline V gives CDR1 LGHNA, CDR2 YSLEER. The CDR3 totals 16 residues. This chain's CDR3 is CASSQAQGSGANVLTF. The CDR3 region has the DNA TGCGCCAGCAGCCAAGCACAGGGGTCAGGGGCCAACGTCCTGACTTTC.

This clone showed up just a few times. The chain employs TRBV18 and TRBJ1-2, with a possible D match to TRBD1 (5 bases). V dropped 1 base and J dropped 5 bases, with 20 bases sitting between them. This CDR3 is built from 17 residues. The germline CDR1 and CDR2 sequences are KGHSH and LQKENI. The CDR3 sequence is CASSPRAPTGTLYGYTF. CDR3 bases: TGTGCCAGCTCACCACGTGCCCCTACAGGAACTTTATATGGCTACACCTTC.

This chain connects TRBV6-1 to TRBJ1-6; 7 nucleotides agree with TRBD1. With 3 bases clipped from V and 4 bases from J, the junction kept 9 bases outside the gene matches. The CDR3 runs 17 residues. The germline gives CDR1 MNHNS, CDR2 SASEGT. In DNA form, the CDR3 reads TGTGCCAGCAGTGAGGGTCCGGGACAGCCATATAATTCACCCCTCCACTTT. It specifies CASSEGPGQPYNSPLHF.

Here the CDR3 reads CASSVAGGINEKLFF. The CDR3 bases are TGTGCCAGCAGCGTAGCCGGGGGTATTAATGAAAAACTGTTTTTT. The chain uses TRBV9 and TRBJ1-4; D may be TRBD1 (5 bases). The CDR3 extends over 15 amino acids. Germline V gene data show CDR1 as SGDLS and CDR2 as YYNGEE. Trimming removed 0 bases from V and 4 bases from J, with 10 bases in between. The variable domain in full, completed from reference TRBV9 and TRBJ1-4, reads DSGVTQTPKHLITATGQRVTLRCSPRSGDLSVYWYQQSLDQGLQFLIQYYNGEERAKGNILERFSAQQFPDLHSELNLSSLELGDSALYFCASSVAGGINEKLFFGSGTQLSVL.

V is TRBV11-1 and J is TRBJ2-3; 11 positions match TRBD1. From germline, CDR1 is SGHAT and CDR2 FQDESV (reference sequence). The CDR3 sequence is 16 residues long. After removal of 3 bases from V and 4 bases from J, the junction contained 6 bases not matched to a gene. The CDR3 coding sequence is TGTGCCAGCAGCTTCAGGGGACAGGGGGGTGCAGATACGCAGTATTTT. Translating it yields CASSFRGQGGADTQYF.

The V call is TRBV29-1, the J call TRBJ1-2, with D possibly TRBD1 on 6 matching bases. Germline V gene data show CDR1 as SQVTM and CDR2 as ANQGSEA. The CDR3 is 13 residues long. V was clipped by 5 bases and J by 0 bases, with 10 bases between them. The CDR3 DNA reads as TGCAGCGTTACAGGGTTTTCTAACTATGGCTACACCTTC. Protein product: CSVTGFSNYGYTF.

Points on this clone: At one end the junction does not follow the germline gene, possibly because of a read error. The gene calls are TRBV4-1 and TRBJ1-2, with a weak D call TRBD1 (6 bases). The germline gives CDR1 MGHRA, CDR2 YSYEKL. The CDR3 sequence is 13 residues long. CDR3 loop: CASSQAGTTKTLF. For the CDR3, the DNA is TGCGCCAGCAGCCAAGCCGGGACAACCAAAACCCTCTTC.

V usage is TRBV10-3 and J usage is TRBJ2-5, with D maybe TRBD2 (5 bases). Per the germline V gene, CDR1 is ENHRY and CDR2 is SYGVKD. CDR3 length: 14 amino acids. Between the trimmed V and J ends, which lost 0 bases and 7 bases, there was a span of 12 bases. The CDR3 loop is CAISESTPRGTQYF. DNA of the CDR3: TGTGCCATCAGTGAGTCGACTCCACGGGGGACCCAGTACTTC.

V gene TRBV5-1 combines with J gene TRBJ2-5; D possibly corresponds to TRBD1 (6 bases). The CDR3 sequence is 14 residues long. V was pared by 2 bases and J by 5 bases, with 13 bases between. Germline assignment: CDR1 SGHRS and CDR2 YFSETQ. The CDR3 sequence: CASSFHRDRETQYF. Here the CDR3 DNA reads TGCGCCAGCAGCTTCCACAGGGACCGGGAGACCCAGTACTTC. The full variable domain, in which reference TRBV5-1 and TRBJ2-5 provide the parts outside the CDR3, is KAGVTQTPRYLIKTRGQQVTLSCSPISGHRSVSWYQQTPGQGLQFLFEYFSETQRNKGNFPGRFSGRQFSNSRSEMNVSTLELGDSALYLCASSFHRDRETQYFGPGTRLLVL.

This sequence joins TRBV11-2 and TRBJ1-4, with a weak D call TRBD1 (5 bases). In germline, CDR1 is SGHAT, CDR2 FQNNGV. V lost 5 bases to trimming and J lost 4 bases, with 14 bases between them. The CDR3 sequence is 15 residues long. CDR3 sequence (DNA): TGTGCCAGCAGCCCACGGGGGACTAATAATGAAAAACTGTTTTTT. This sequence encodes CASSPRGTNNEKLFF.

The chain joins TRBV28 to TRBJ1-1; 9 bases fit TRBD1. V lost 6 bases and J lost 1; bases outside the gene matches: 12. This CDR3 has 17 amino acids. Germline lookup yields CDR1 MDHEN and CDR2 SYDVKM. The CDR3 is CASSSYGQGFRNTEAFF. The CDR3 bases are TGTGCCAGCAGCTCTTACGGACAGGGGTTCCGGAACACTGAAGCTTTCTTT.

J is TRBJ2-2 and V is TRBV19; 10 nucleotides line up with TRBD1. This CDR3 contains 14 residues. After removal of 6 bases from V and 4 bases from J, the junction contained 2 bases not matched to a gene. Germline CDR1 and CDR2: LNHDA and SQIVND (reference sequence). The CDR3 here is CASRGTGVTGELFF. The CDR3 DNA is TGTGCCAGTAGGGGGACAGGGGTCACCGGGGAGCTGTTTTTT.

The V and J genes are TRBV11-2 and TRBJ2-3; TRBD2 agrees at 14 bases. Trimming cost V 3 bases and J 2 bases; bases outside gene matches: 7. This CDR3 spans 18 amino acids. From germline, CDR1 is SGHAT and CDR2 FQNNGV. The CDR3 loop reads CASSFPGTSGGYTDTQYF. In DNA, the CDR3 is TGTGCCAGCAGCTTCCCTGGGACTAGCGGGGGATACACAGATACGCAGTATTTT.

This chain connects TRBV10-2 to TRBJ2-5, with TRBD1 matching 8 bases. Germline loops: CDR1 WSHSY, CDR2 SAAADI. Losses at the gene ends were 3 bases for V and 2 bases for J; bases not matched to a gene: 5. The CDR3 has 15 amino acids. The CDR3 nucleotides read TGCGCCAGCAGTGAAGCAGGGGGCAGGCAAGAGACCCAGTACTTC. It codes for CASSEAGGRQETQYF.